This T cell receptor beta chain derives from a study of control samples from healthy donors and cancer patients. The repertoire was sequenced with immunoSEQ multiplex PCR; TCRdb's copy has only in-frame clones and lacks some. The profile shows 130,000 to 150,000 clones, more than 90% of them singletons. V gave up 5 bases and J gave up 1 base; unmatched junction bases: 2. From germline, CDR1 is SGHAT and CDR2 FQNNGV. CDR3 length: 14 residues. The chain links TRBV11-2 to TRBJ1-2, with 9 bases aligning to TRBD1. Material for sequencing was blood. This TCR derives from a man aged 25 to 40 in good health. CDR3 loop: CASSGTGLNYGYTF. The CDR3 region has the DNA TGTGCCAGCAGCGGGACAGGGCTTAACTATGGCTACACCTTC.